This passage covers 32 T cell receptor beta chains from one sample sequenced in a study of blood T cell repertoires in COVID-19. Assay: immunoSEQ multiplex PCR; the TCRdb copy retains only in-frame clones and omits some. Of about 96,000 clones in the sample, around 85% are singletons; the top ten hold 17%. The material sequenced was peripheral blood. These receptor sequences come from a woman in her sixties or seventies with acute or convalescent COVID-19.

The CDR3 DNA reads as TGTGCCAGCAGTCGGGGATACAATGAGCAGTTCTTC. Its protein product is CASSRGYNEQFF. The chain joins TRBV12-3 or TRBV12-4 to TRBJ2-1; perhaps TRBD2 as D (5 bases). The CDR3 spans 12 residues. V lost 5 bases to trimming and J lost 4 bases, with 6 bases between them.

This chain uses TRBV2 with TRBJ1-2; 9 bases are a match to TRBD1. The V and J ends lost 5 bases and 2 bases, in that order; junction bases with no gene match: 3. The germline gives CDR1 SNHLY, CDR2 FYNNEI. The CDR3 consists of 14 residues. CDR3 sequence: CASSPGTGNYGYTF. The CDR3 nucleotides read TGTGCCAGCAGTCCCGGGACAGGGAACTATGGCTACACCTTC. The full variable domain, in which reference TRBV2 and TRBJ1-2 provide the parts outside the CDR3, is EPEVTQTPSHQVTQMGQEVILRCVPISNHLYFYWYRQILGQKVEFLVSFYNNEISEKSEIFDDQFSVERPDGSNFTLKIRSTKLEDSAMYFCASSPGTGNYGYTFGSGTRLTVV.

The chain links TRBV27 to TRBJ2-1; 9 bases match TRBD1. This CDR3 comprises 15 residues. V shed 5 bases and J 6 bases; nucleotides not matched to a gene: 8. Germline values: CDR1 MNHEY, CDR2 SMNVEV (reference sequence). The CDR3 here is CASSPWDRDFNEQFF. The CDR3 DNA sequence: TGTGCCAGCAGTCCGTGGGACAGGGACTTCAATGAGCAGTTCTTC.

This chain connects TRBV6-5 to TRBJ2-1; 8 bases are a match to TRBD1. The V segment lost 7 bases and the J segment 6 bases; nucleotides outside the gene matches: 11. The CDR3 has 15 residues. Germline CDR1 is MNHEY and CDR2 is SVGAGI. This CDR3 reads CASNPTGVRSNEQFF. The CDR3 DNA reads as TGTGCCAGCAACCCGACAGGGGTGAGGTCCAATGAGCAGTTCTTC.

The rearrangement uses TRBV12-3 or TRBV12-4 and TRBJ1-5; no clear D gene. With 8 bases removed from V and 5 bases from J, the gap between germline ends came to 13 bases. This CDR3 has 13 amino acids. In DNA form, the CDR3 reads TGTGCCAGCCACGCGGCGCGAGATCAGCCCCAGCATTTT. Its translation is CASHAARDQPQHF.

V and J are TRBV28 and TRBJ1-3; D not certain. CDR1 is MDHEN, CDR2 SYDVKM, per germline. The CDR3 has 11 amino acids. Trimming shortened V by 5 bases and J by 4 bases, and 3 bases separated the two germline ends. The CDR3 loop is CASSPGNTIYF. The CDR3 region has the DNA TGTGCCAGCAGTCCAGGAAACACCATATATTTT.

The rearrangement uses TRBV6-5 and TRBJ1-2; TRBD1 matches 10 bases. Trimming cost V 0 bases and J 7 bases; bases outside gene matches: 5. Germline V gives CDR1 MNHEY, CDR2 SVGAGI. The CDR3 is made up of 15 amino acids. CDR3 region: CASSYSRGQGSGYTF. The CDR3 bases are TGTGCCAGCAGTTACTCTCGGGGACAGGGGAGTGGCTACACCTTC.

The V and J genes are TRBV27 and TRBJ2-7, with 8 bases aligning to TRBD2. Germline assignment: CDR1 MNHEY and CDR2 SMNVEV (reference sequence). Trimming removed 5 bases from V and 4 bases from J; junction bases left unmatched: 13. The CDR3 contains 16 residues. DNA for the CDR3: TGTGCCAGCAGTCCGGGGGGGAAATTCGTCGAGTACGAGCAGTACTTC. This translates into CASSPGGKFVEYEQYF.

This chain joins TRBV4-2 and TRBJ1-3; 9 bases are a match to TRBD1. The CDR3 spans 19 residues. The V segment lost 3 bases and the J segment 0 bases; nucleotides outside the gene matches: 12. Germline loops: CDR1 LGHNA, CDR2 YNFKEQ. CDR3 in amino acids: CASSHLARTGAHSGNTIYF. The CDR3 nucleotides are TGTGCCAGCAGCCACCTTGCCAGGACAGGGGCTCACTCTGGAAACACCATATATTTT.

The chain recombines TRBV5-1 with TRBJ2-7; D remains ambiguous. CDR1 is SGHRS and CDR2 is YFSETQ in the germline V gene. This CDR3 has 14 amino acids. Trimming cost V 5 bases and J 1 base, with 13 bases left between them. The CDR3 is CASRYDDGSYEQYF. The CDR3 nucleotides are TGCGCCAGCAGATATGATGACGGGTCCTACGAGCAGTACTTC.

This clone showed up just a few times. This rearrangement joins TRBV5-1 to TRBJ2-5; 8 bases map to TRBD1. Trimming removed 6 bases from V and 3 bases from J; junction bases left unmatched: 7. CDR1 SGHRS and CDR2 YFSETQ come from the germline V gene. The CDR3 is 14 amino acids. Here the CDR3 DNA reads TGCGCCAGCAAGAGAGACAGGGGCGAAGAGACCCAGTACTTC. It encodes CASKRDRGEETQYF.

The V and J genes are TRBV5-1 and TRBJ1-5; D may be TRBD1 (5 bases). V lost 0 bases, J lost 2 bases, and 9 bases lay in between. Germline V gives CDR1 SGHRS, CDR2 YFSETQ. The CDR3 covers 15 residues. The CDR3 sequence: CASSLEGVGNQPQHF. CDR3 nucleotides: TGCGCCAGCAGCTTGGAAGGGGTTGGCAATCAGCCCCAGCATTTT.

This clone was observed a few times. The genes are TRBV15 and TRBJ2-5, with TRBD1 as a possible D gene (5 bases). The CDR3 loop spans 13 amino acids. Trimming stripped 0 bases from V and 4 bases from J, with 6 bases between. Germline-derived CDR1 and CDR2 are LNHNV and YYDKDF (reference sequence). This CDR3 is CATSRDQGETQYF. The CDR3 DNA is TGTGCCACCAGCAGAGATCAGGGAGAGACCCAGTACTTC.

The CDR3 loop reads CASSPDRSYGYTF. Here the CDR3 DNA reads TGTGCCAGCAGCCCAGACAGGTCCTATGGCTACACCTTC. The V gene is TRBV12-3 or TRBV12-4, the J gene TRBJ1-2; D is possibly TRBD1 (6 bases). Trimming removed 6 bases at V and 4 bases at J, with 12 bases between. CDR3 length equals 13 residues.

The chain couples TRBV5-1 to TRBJ2-3; D is perhaps TRBD1 (6 bases). With 4 bases removed from V and 3 bases from J, the gap between germline ends came to 15 bases. In germline, CDR1 is SGHRS, CDR2 YFSETQ. This CDR3 comprises 15 residues. The CDR3 region is CASSEGQVRTDTQYF. The CDR3, as DNA: TGCGCCAGCAGCGAGGGACAAGTCCGGACAGATACGCAGTATTTT.

The chain has TRBV18 and TRBJ2-3, with 7 bases lining up with TRBD1. Germline values: CDR1 KGHSH, CDR2 LQKENI. This CDR3 contains 14 residues. Germline trimming cut 3 bases from V and 2 bases from J; bases unmatched to any gene: 2. The CDR3, as DNA: TGTGCCAGCTCACCGACAGGGAACACAGATACGCAGTATTTT. The encoded protein is CASSPTGNTDTQYF.

The chain is built from TRBV5-1 and TRBJ2-3; 7 bases map to TRBD2. The V and J ends lost 5 bases and 4 bases, in that order; junction bases with no gene match: 10. The CDR3 runs 15 residues. CDR1 and CDR2 (germline): SGHRS, YFSETQ. The CDR3 region is CASRLGTMVSDTQYF. The CDR3 nucleotides are TGCGCCAGCAGACTTGGGACTATGGTGTCAGATACGCAGTATTTT.

The CDR3 loop is CASSRQGASNEKLFF. The CDR3 nucleotides are TGTGCCAGCAGTCGCCAGGGGGCCTCTAATGAAAAACTGTTTTTT. The chain has TRBV2 and TRBJ1-4; 8 nucleotides line up with TRBD1. In germline, CDR1 is SNHLY, CDR2 FYNNEI. The CDR3 is made up of 15 amino acids. Unmatched junction bases numbered 5, after V lost 5 bases and J lost 3 bases.

This clone was picked up one time. V is TRBV7-2 and J is TRBJ1-2; the D is unclear. The V gene lost 0 bases and the J gene lost 0 bases, with 8 bases spanning the gap. The V gene's germline CDR1 is SGHTA and CDR2 FQGNSA. This CDR3 comprises 15 residues. The CDR3 coding sequence is TGTGCCAGCAGCTTAGCTGCAGGAACTAACTATGGCTACACCTTC. It translates to CASSLAAGTNYGYTF.

The rearrangement uses TRBV7-2 and TRBJ1-1, with a possible D match to TRBD1 (5 bases). The CDR3 runs to 14 residues. Germline CDR1 and CDR2: SGHTA and FQGNSA. With 5 bases removed from V and 0 bases from J, the gap between germline ends came to 10 bases. In nucleotides, the CDR3 is TGTGCCAGCAGCGGTGACAGCTTGAACACTGAAGCTTTCTTT. Its protein product is CASSGDSLNTEAFF. Variable domain in full (rest from reference TRBV7-2 and TRBJ1-1): GAGVSQSPSNKVTEKGKDVELRCDPISGHTALYWYRQSLGQGLEFLIYFQGNSAPDKSGLPSDRFSAERTGGSVSTLTIQRTQQEDSAVYLCASSGDSLNTEAFFGQGTRLTVV.

This chain uses TRBV2 with TRBJ1-4; TRBD1 agrees at 7 bases. Trimming removed 1 base from V and 5 bases from J; junction bases left unmatched: 4. Germline V CDR1 and CDR2: SNHLY, FYNNEI. The CDR3 extends over 15 amino acids. The CDR3 reads CASSEGGDSNEKLFF. The CDR3 DNA is TGTGCCAGCAGTGAAGGAGGGGACAGCAATGAAAAACTGTTTTTT.

This chain connects TRBV9 to TRBJ2-1, with 12 bases that match TRBD2. Germline loops: CDR1 SGDLS, CDR2 YYNGEE. The CDR3 has 20 residues. V was clipped by 4 bases and J by 0 bases; unmatched bases: 14. The CDR3 loop is CASSLPTSGGLLSSYNEQFF. CDR3 bases: TGTGCCAGCAGCCTGCCGACTAGCGGGGGTCTTCTTAGCTCCTACAATGAGCAGTTCTTC.

This chain uses TRBV6-5 with TRBJ1-1; D is perhaps TRBD1 (6 bases). This CDR3 spans 13 amino acids. Per germline, CDR1 MNHEY and CDR2 SVGAGI. V gave up 7 bases and J gave up 9 bases, with 18 bases separating them. The CDR3 coding sequence is TGTGCCAGCACCCGGAGGGGGGGGCGCAAAGCTTTCTTT. This encodes CASTRRGGRKAFF.

This sequence joins TRBV4-3 and TRBJ2-3; 13 nucleotides agree with TRBD2. The germline CDR1 and CDR2 sequences are LGHNA and YSLEER. V shed 0 bases and J 2 bases; nucleotides not matched to a gene: 5. CDR3 length: 18 amino acids. The CDR3 DNA sequence: TGCGCCAGCAGCCAAGATTTACTAGCGGGGGGGTTCACAGATACGCAGTATTTT. It specifies CASSQDLLAGGFTDTQYF.

This rearrangement joins TRBV7-2 to TRBJ2-1; no clear D. The CDR3 is 16 residues long. Germline lookup yields CDR1 SGHTA and CDR2 FQGNSA. Deletions cut 1 base from V and 0 bases from J, with 10 bases between. CDR3 nucleotides: TGTGCCAGCAGCTTAGTCGGTAGGAGCTCCTACAATGAGCAGTTCTTC. This translates into CASSLVGRSSYNEQFF.

Here the CDR3 DNA reads TGTGCCAGCAGCGCCGGACTAGCGGGGGGACACAGTTTCTACGAGCAGTACTTC. Encoded protein: CASSAGLAGGHSFYEQYF. The chain combines TRBV9 with TRBJ2-7; TRBD2 matches 14 bases. Germline assignment: CDR1 SGDLS and CDR2 YYNGEE. This CDR3 comprises 18 residues. V dropped 3 bases and J dropped 3; count of bases not matched to a gene: 11.

The chain is built from TRBV19 and TRBJ1-3, with unresolved D. The CDR3 has 13 residues. Per germline, CDR1 LNHDA and CDR2 SQIVND (reference sequence). V dropped 9 bases and J dropped 0 bases, with 9 bases sitting between them. In nucleotides, the CDR3 is TGTGCCAGCACAGAAATCTCTGGAAACACCATATATTTT. It translates to CASTEISGNTIYF.

The gene calls are TRBV11-2 and TRBJ2-1; possible D gene TRBD2, 6 bases. Germline CDR1 reads SGHAT; CDR2 reads FQNNGV. The V end was cut by 5 bases, the J end by 1 base, with 12 bases between. This CDR3 is 15 amino acids long. CDR3 nucleotide sequence: TGTGCCAGCAGCCCAGAACTAGCTTCCTACAATGAGCAGTTCTTC. Its translation: CASSPELASYNEQFF.

This clone was seen once. The gene calls are TRBV18 and TRBJ1-3; D perhaps matches TRBD1 (5 bases). The CDR3 loop spans 15 amino acids. Per the germline V gene, CDR1 is KGHSH and CDR2 is LQKENI. Trimming stripped 1 base from V and 0 bases from J, with 7 bases between. CDR3 sequence: CASSPRGDSGNTIYF. In DNA, the CDR3 is TGTGCCAGCTCACCACGGGGGGACTCTGGAAACACCATATATTTT.

J is TRBJ2-1 and V is TRBV4-3; weak D call: TRBD2 (6 bases). CDR1 and CDR2 (germline): LGHNA, YSLEER. The CDR3 length is 18 residues. V was trimmed by 3 bases and J by 6 bases, leaving 24 bases between them. In nucleotides, the CDR3 is TGCGCCAGCAGCCAGAAACCTACAGGAGGGAGTGGGTCCAATGAGCAGTTCTTC. This codes for CASSQKPTGGSGSNEQFF.

The genes are TRBV28 and TRBJ1-6, with a tentative D call TRBD1 (6 bases). V gave up 4 bases and J gave up 9 bases, with 16 bases separating them. Looked up from germline, CDR1 is MDHEN and CDR2 is SYDVKM. This CDR3 region has 15 residues. Here the CDR3 DNA reads TGTGCCAGCAGTTCGCAAGTCGGGGGGGCTTCACCCCTCCACTTT. Its protein product is CASSSQVGGASPLHF.

This clone was seen a few times. V usage is TRBV28 and J usage is TRBJ2-7, with 7 bases identical to TRBD1. The CDR3 spans 14 residues. The germline V gene has CDR1 MDHEN and CDR2 SYDVKM. V gave up 5 bases and J gave up 2 bases; unmatched junction bases: 6. In nucleotides, the CDR3 is TGTGCCAGCAGTGATCGGACAGGTACCTACGAGCAGTACTTC. Translating it yields CASSDRTGTYEQYF. The full variable domain, rest sourced from reference TRBV28 and TRBJ2-7, is DVKVTQSSRYLVKRTGEKVFLECVQDMDHENMFWYRQDPGLGLRLIYFSYDVKMKEKGDIPEGYSVSREKKERFSLILESASTNQTSMYLCASSDRTGTYEQYFGPGTRLTVT.